This is a list of T cell receptor beta chains from one sample in a study of cytomegalovirus exposure and HLA in healthy donors. The protocol was immunoSEQ multiplex PCR, while the TCRdb copy is restricted to in-frame clones and leaves out a portion. Of 90,000 to 120,000 clones listed, over 80% are singletons. The specimen sequenced was PBMCs. These receptors all come from a man aged 30 to 45 in good health and CMV-seropositive. CDR3s include the opening cysteine and the closing phenylalanine or tryptophan. A D gene is named only where the DNA matches it firmly. Clone size is not always given. Where it is, it says once, few, many or a class for expanded clones.

V	J	D	size	DNA	CDR3
TRBV6-5	TRBJ2-7	TRBD2	-	TGTGCCAGCAGTTACTCGCTGAGCGGGGTTTCCTACGAGCAGTACTTC	CASSYSLSGVSYEQYF
TRBV7-9	TRBJ1-2	-	-	TGTGCCAGCAGCTTATATGGGCAGGCAACCTATGGCTACACCTTC	CASSLYGQATYGYTF
TRBV27	TRBJ1-5	-	-	TGTGCCAGCAGTTTAGCAGGGCCCAATCAGCCCCAGCATTTT	CASSLAGPNQPQHF
TRBV6-1	TRBJ2-5	TRBD1	-	TGTGCCAGCACTGGGACAGGGAAGGAGACCCAGTACTTC	CASTGTGKETQYF
TRBV2	TRBJ1-5	TRBD1	-	TGTGCCAGCAGTGGAGCGGGACAGGGAGGGCTCTACGGTCAGCCCCAGCATTTT	CASSGAGQGGLYGQPQHF
TRBV9	TRBJ1-3	-	-	TGTGCCAGCAGCCCAAAGACAGGCGGATACTCTGGAAACACCATATATTTT	CASSPKTGGYSGNTIYF
TRBV5-4	TRBJ1-1	-	few	TGTGCCAGCAGTCAAACAGGAGTGAACACTGAAGCTTTCTTT	CASSQTGVNTEAFF
TRBV7-6	TRBJ2-7	TRBD2	-	TGTGCCAGCAGCAAAACTAGCGGGGGAGCCTACGAGCAGTACTTC	CASSKTSGGAYEQYF
TRBV6-1	TRBJ1-2	-	-	TGTGCCAGCGGCGGGCATGCTAACTATGGCTACACCTTC	CASGGHANYGYTF
TRBV2	TRBJ2-1	-	-	TGTGCCAGCAGTGAGACTTACTTACAGGGAGTCGAGCAGTTCTTC	CASSETYLQGVEQFF
TRBV5-1	TRBJ1-5	-	-	TGCGCCAGCTCCCTTGGTGGGAGGGATGAGCCCCAGCATTTT	CASSLGGRDEPQHF
TRBV5-1	TRBJ1-4	-	few	TGCGCCAGCGCCCGGGGGGGGACTAATGAAAAACTGTTTTTT	CASARGGTNEKLFF
TRBV4-2	TRBJ2-2	-	-	TGTGCCAGCAGCTCCCAGACTGCATCTTACACCGGGGAGCTGTTTTTT	CASSSQTASYTGELFF
TRBV2	TRBJ1-5	-	-	TGTGCCAGCAGGTTACAGGGACAAGGCCAGCCCCAGCATTTT	CASRLQGQGQPQHF
TRBV9	TRBJ2-2	-	few	TGTGCCAGCAGCGGGACTTGGAACACCGGGGAGCTGTTTTTT	CASSGTWNTGELFF
TRBV30	TRBJ1-1	-	-	TGTGCCTGGAGTGCAGGGGTTCAGCACACTGAAGCTTTCTTT	CAWSAGVQHTEAFF